These T cell receptor beta chains were read from a single sample in a study of cytomegalovirus exposure and HLA in healthy donors. Method: immunoSEQ multiplex PCR; TCRdb's copy keeps in-frame clones and lacks some. The sample consists of some 130,000 clones, over 75% of them appearing once. Sequencing was performed on PBMCs. The source of these receptors is a male donor in good health and CMV-seropositive. The CDR3 runs from the conserved cysteine through the conserved F or W. D genes are given only for firm matches. Size is omitted from some rows. Given values are once, few, many or a class for expanded clones.

d_call,v_call,clone_size,j_call,cdr3_aa,cdr3_nt
TRBD1,TRBV5-4,-,TRBJ2-7,CASSLQGALSYEQYF,TGTGCCAGCAGCTTGCAGGGGGCGCTTTCCTACGAGCAGTACTTC
-,TRBV19,once,TRBJ1-1,CASSKVSTANTEAFF,TGTGCCAGTAGTAAGGTTAGCACGGCAAACACTGAAGCTTTCTTT
-,TRBV30,-,TRBJ2-7,CAWSPGLSYEQYF,TGTGCCTGGAGTCCCGGACTCTCCTACGAGCAGTACTTC
TRBD1,TRBV29-1,-,TRBJ1-1,CSGQGANTEAFF,TGCAGCGGACAGGGAGCGAACACTGAAGCTTTCTTT
-,TRBV28,-,TRBJ2-2,CASGQGGSSAGELFF,TGTGCCAGCGGGCAGGGGGGATCGTCGGCCGGGGAGCTGTTTTTT
TRBD1,TRBV5-1,-,TRBJ1-1,CASSPATGGQNTEAFF,TGCGCCAGCAGCCCCGCGACAGGGGGACAGAACACTGAAGCTTTCTTT
-,TRBV28,-,TRBJ1-3,CASSLRGGGNTIYF,TGTGCCAGCAGTTTAAGGGGAGGTGGAAACACCATATATTTT
-,TRBV18,-,TRBJ2-2,CASSPTEMNTGELFF,TGTGCCAGCTCACCAACAGAAATGAACACCGGGGAGCTGTTTTTT
-,TRBV29-1,-,TRBJ2-7,CSVVPERIRYEQYF,TGCAGCGTTGTCCCAGAACGAATACGTTACGAGCAGTACTTC
TRBD2,TRBV7-3,-,TRBJ2-1,CASSSLAGGYNEQFF,TGTGCCAGCAGCTCACTAGCGGGAGGCTACAATGAGCAGTTCTTC
-,TRBV19,-,TRBJ2-1,CASSQGNNEQFF,TGTGCCAGTAGCCAGGGTAACAATGAGCAGTTCTTC
-,TRBV7-2,-,TRBJ1-1,CASSSIGRETEAFF,TGTGCCAGCAGCTCTATAGGGAGAGAAACTGAAGCTTTCTTT
-,TRBV13,-,TRBJ2-3,CASSARKGADTQYF,TGTGCCAGCAGCGCGCGTAAAGGGGCAGATACGCAGTATTTT
-,TRBV7-2,-,TRBJ1-5,CASSLEGLSNQPQHF,TGTGCCAGCAGCTTAGAGGGACTTTCCAATCAGCCCCAGCATTTT
-,TRBV6-5,-,TRBJ2-6,CASSYGSSGANGLTF,TGTGCCAGCAGTTACGGCAGCTCTGGGGCCAACGGCCTGACTTTC
TRBD1,TRBV7-9,-,TRBJ2-1,CASSSTGGSYNEQFF,TGTGCCAGCAGTTCGACAGGGGGCTCCTACAATGAGCAGTTCTTC
TRBD2,TRBV6-6,once,TRBJ2-3,CASSRLAGGTDTQYF,TGTGCCAGCAGTCGACTAGCGGGGGGCACAGATACGCAGTATTTT
TRBD2,TRBV7-3,-,TRBJ2-5,CASSSGGLPETQYF,TGTGCCAGCAGCTCTGGGGGACTACCAGAGACCCAGTACTTC
-,TRBV19,-,TRBJ1-2,CASSPPRRYGYTF,TGTGCCAGTAGTCCCCCGAGGAGATATGGCTACACCTTC
-,TRBV7-6,-,TRBJ2-1,CASSLAGGRASSYNEQFF,TGTGCCAGCAGCTTAGCGGGGGGGCGGGCGAGCTCCTACAATGAGCAGTTCTTC
TRBD1,TRBV6-4,-,TRBJ2-3,CASSMTGTGGNTDTQYF,TGTGCCAGCAGCATGACAGGGACAGGGGGGAACACAGATACGCAGTATTTT
-,TRBV18,-,TRBJ2-5,CASSPPSAGETQYF,TGTGCCAGCTCACCTCCCAGCGCGGGAGAGACCCAGTACTTC
-,TRBV19,-,TRBJ1-4,CASRPEQGAQTNEKLFF,TGTGCCAGTAGGCCGGAACAGGGAGCGCAAACTAATGAAAAACTGTTTTTT
TRBD2,TRBV27,-,TRBJ2-5,CASSGLAGEETQYF,TGTGCCAGCAGCGGACTAGCGGGAGAAGAGACCCAGTACTTC
TRBD2,TRBV5-1,-,TRBJ2-1,CASSPDSGRVNNEQFF,TGCGCCAGCAGCCCAGATAGCGGGAGAGTCAACAATGAGCAGTTCTTC
TRBD2,TRBV11-3,-,TRBJ2-2,CASSFSTLAGGNTGELFF,TGTGCCAGCAGCTTTTCCACCCTAGCGGGAGGAAATACCGGGGAGCTGTTTTTT
-,TRBV5-1,-,TRBJ2-7,CASSFQGHSYEQYF,TGCGCCAGCAGCTTTCAGGGGCACTCCTACGAGCAGTACTTC
-,TRBV19,-,TRBJ1-1,CASSPPGRGTEAFF,TGTGCCAGTAGCCCACCCGGGCGGGGCACTGAAGCTTTCTTT
TRBD1,TRBV23-1,once,TRBJ2-7,CASSKWDSHYEQYF,TGCGCCAGCAGTAAGTGGGACAGCCACTACGAGCAGTACTTC
-,TRBV18,-,TRBJ1-4,CASSPRLGSDSTNEKLFF,TGTGCCAGCTCACCTCGACTTGGAAGTGACTCAACTAATGAAAAACTGTTTTTT
-,TRBV28,few,TRBJ1-4,CASSPLLRAREKLFF,TGTGCCAGCAGTCCTTTGTTGAGGGCTAGGGAAAAACTGTTTTTT
TRBD2,TRBV9,-,TRBJ2-1,CASSAKREGGDEQFF,TGTGCCAGCAGCGCCAAGCGGGAGGGCGGCGATGAGCAGTTCTTC
TRBD1,TRBV5-1,once,TRBJ1-1,CASSLGQGTGNTEAFF,TGCGCCAGCAGCCTAGGACAGGGTACGGGGAACACTGAAGCTTTCTTT
-,TRBV2,-,TRBJ1-2,CASCLKDINYGYTF,TGTGCCAGCTGTCTCAAGGACATTAACTATGGCTACACCTTC
-,TRBV29-1,-,TRBJ1-1,CSVDRTNTEAFF,TGCAGCGTAGACAGGACGAACACTGAAGCTTTCTTT